Listed below are T cell receptor beta chains from one sample, sequenced in a study of blood T cell repertoires in COVID-19. The protocol was immunoSEQ multiplex PCR, while the TCRdb copy is restricted to in-frame clones and leaves out a portion. The sample yields tens of thousands of clones, about 80% seen once. Specimen: peripheral blood. These receptors were taken from a man between 65 and 79 years old with acute or convalescent COVID-19. Both conserved end residues are part of each CDR3. The order of the fields is clone size, V gene, J gene, D gene, CDR3 protein, CDR3 DNA. A D gene is named only where the DNA matches it firmly. Size tells how often a clone was seen (once, few, many) or the class of an expanded clone, and some rows leave it out.

abundance: .; v_gene: TRBV6-5; j_gene: TRBJ2-1; d_gene: TRBD2; CDR3aa: CASSRAGGSHNEQFF; CDR3nt: TGTGCCAGCAGCCGAGCGGGAGGGTCCCACAATGAGCAGTTCTTC
abundance: .; v_gene: TRBV27; j_gene: TRBJ2-1; d_gene: TRBD1; CDR3aa: CASWDMEGGYYNEQFF; CDR3nt: TGTGCCAGCTGGGATATGGAAGGGGGCTATTACAATGAGCAGTTCTTC
abundance: .; v_gene: TRBV2; j_gene: TRBJ2-7; d_gene: .; CDR3aa: CASSGNGYEQYF; CDR3nt: TGTGCCAGCAGTGGAAACGGCTACGAGCAGTACTTC
abundance: .; v_gene: TRBV6-5; j_gene: TRBJ1-2; d_gene: TRBD1; CDR3aa: CASTRDRDYGYTF; CDR3nt: TGTGCCAGCACCAGGGACAGGGACTATGGCTACACCTTC
abundance: .; v_gene: TRBV5-1; j_gene: TRBJ2-3; d_gene: .; CDR3aa: CASSLGWPDTQYF; CDR3nt: TGCGCCAGCAGCTTGGGGTGGCCAGATACGCAGTATTTT
abundance: .; v_gene: TRBV28; j_gene: TRBJ2-3; d_gene: TRBD2; CDR3aa: CASSVGTNTDTQYF; CDR3nt: TGTGCCAGCAGTGTCGGGACTAACACAGATACGCAGTATTTT
abundance: .; v_gene: TRBV5-1; j_gene: TRBJ2-1; d_gene: .; CDR3aa: CASSLVGLGGNEQFF; CDR3nt: TGCGCCAGCAGCTTGGTTGGCCTTGGGGGGAATGAGCAGTTCTTC
abundance: .; v_gene: TRBV10-2; j_gene: TRBJ2-3; d_gene: TRBD2; CDR3aa: CASRVGLAGTDTQYF; CDR3nt: TGCGCCAGCAGGGTGGGACTAGCGGGCACAGATACGCAGTATTTT
abundance: .; v_gene: TRBV10-3; j_gene: TRBJ2-7; d_gene: .; CDR3aa: CAISDSENYEQYF; CDR3nt: TGTGCCATCAGTGATTCGGAGAACTACGAGCAGTACTTC
abundance: .; v_gene: TRBV7-2; j_gene: TRBJ2-2; d_gene: TRBD2; CDR3aa: CASSPLAILAANTGELFF; CDR3nt: TGTGCCAGCAGCCCATTAGCAATTCTAGCGGCGAACACCGGGGAGCTGTTTTTT
abundance: once; v_gene: TRBV24-1; j_gene: TRBJ2-2; d_gene: TRBD1; CDR3aa: CATRTAGTGATGELFF; CDR3nt: TGTGCCACCAGGACCGCCGGGACAGGGGCCACCGGGGAGCTGTTTTTT
abundance: .; v_gene: TRBV28; j_gene: TRBJ1-4; d_gene: TRBD1; CDR3aa: CASRSGTGHEKLFF; CDR3nt: TGTGCCAGCAGATCCGGGACAGGGCACGAAAAACTGTTTTTT